These T cell receptor beta chains were read from a single sample in a study of blood T cell repertoires in COVID-19. Only in-frame clones appear in the TCRdb table, and some are missing; sequencing was by immunoSEQ multiplex PCR. Of 35,000 to 50,000 clones in the sample, approximately 86% were seen once. The sequenced sample was peripheral blood. Every receptor here comes from a human donor in a cohort sampled during active COVID-19. Each CDR3 is given with its conserved first and last residue. A D gene is named only where the DNA matches it firmly. Rows may omit the clone size; those that give it use once, few, many or a size class.

D: -
size: -
V: TRBV6-2/TRBV6-3
length: 14
J: TRBJ2-3
DNA: TGTGCCAGCAGTTCCCTGACTAACACAGATACGCAGTATTTT
CDR3: CASSSLTNTDTQYF

D: -
size: -
V: TRBV30
length: 15
J: TRBJ2-3
DNA: TGTGCCTGGGGGGTGGGGCTAGATAGGGCCGATACGCAGTATTTT
CDR3: CAWGVGLDRADTQYF

D: -
size: -
V: TRBV28
length: 14
J: TRBJ1-2
DNA: TGTGCCAGCATGAGCGGACCTGGCACATATGGCTACACCTTC
CDR3: CASMSGPGTYGYTF

D: TRBD1
size: -
V: TRBV28
length: 13
J: TRBJ2-5
DNA: TGTGCCAGCAGTTCGACAGGGGGCGAGACCCAGTACTTC
CDR3: CASSSTGGETQYF

D: TRBD1
size: -
V: TRBV6-5
length: 15
J: TRBJ1-2
DNA: TGTGCCAGCAGCCTCACCGGGACAGCTAACTATGGCTACACCTTC
CDR3: CASSLTGTANYGYTF

D: TRBD1
size: -
V: TRBV5-1
length: 16
J: TRBJ2-1
DNA: TGCGCCAGCAGCTTTACAGGGGGCTTTTCCTACAATGAGCAGTTCTTC
CDR3: CASSFTGGFSYNEQFF

D: -
size: -
V: TRBV4-2
length: 16
J: TRBJ2-5
DNA: TGTGCCAGCAGCCAAAACACGGGCGGGTACCAAGAGACCCAGTACTTC
CDR3: CASSQNTGGYQETQYF

D: TRBD1
size: -
V: TRBV5-4
length: 13
J: TRBJ2-7
DNA: TGTGCCAGCAGCTTTGGGACAGGCTCCGAGCAGTACTTC
CDR3: CASSFGTGSEQYF

D: TRBD2
size: once
V: TRBV23-1
length: 14
J: TRBJ2-5
DNA: TGCGCCAGCAGCACTGGACTAGCGAGAGAGACCCAGTACTTC
CDR3: CASSTGLARETQYF

D: TRBD1
size: -
V: TRBV5-1
length: 14
J: TRBJ1-2
DNA: TGCGCCAGCGGAGAGGACAGGGGGGGCTATGGCTACACCTTC
CDR3: CASGEDRGGYGYTF

D: -
size: -
V: TRBV5-6
length: 8
J: TRBJ2-1
DNA: TGTGCCAGCACTAGGCAGTTCTTC
CDR3: CASTRQFF

D: TRBD1
size: -
V: TRBV19
length: 13
J: TRBJ2-4
DNA: TGTGCCAGTAGCCCGGGACAGAAAAACATTCAGTACTTC
CDR3: CASSPGQKNIQYF

D: TRBD1
size: -
V: TRBV9
length: 13
J: TRBJ2-7
DNA: TGTGCCAGCAGCGCGACAGGGTCCTACGAGCAGTACTTC
CDR3: CASSATGSYEQYF

D: TRBD1
size: -
V: TRBV9
length: 15
J: TRBJ1-2
DNA: TGTGCCAGCAGGCGTGCCTCCGGGACAGGATATGGCTACACCTTC
CDR3: CASRRASGTGYGYTF

D: TRBD1
size: -
V: TRBV6-6
length: 14
J: TRBJ1-1
DNA: TGTGCCAGCGGGACAGGGTCTCATAGAGCTGAAGCTTTCTTT
CDR3: CASGTGSHRAEAFF

D: TRBD2
size: -
V: TRBV5-1
length: 15
J: TRBJ2-3
DNA: TGCGCCAGCAGCTTCTTGGCGGGGGGGGCAGATACGCAGTATTTT
CDR3: CASSFLAGGADTQYF

D: -
size: -
V: TRBV29-1
length: 11
J: TRBJ1-4
DNA: TGCAGCGTTGTTCGGGGTGGAAAACTGTTTTTT
CDR3: CSVVRGGKLFF

D: -
size: -
V: TRBV5-6
length: 16
J: TRBJ2-7
DNA: TGTGCCAGCAGCTTTAAGCCCGGATCGCCTAGCCGCGAGCAGTACTTC
CDR3: CASSFKPGSPSREQYF

D: TRBD2
size: -
V: TRBV5-6
length: 14
J: TRBJ2-7
DNA: TGTGCCAGCAGCTTGTTCAGGGAGGGAGGCGAGCAGTACTTC
CDR3: CASSLFREGGEQYF

D: -
size: -
V: TRBV6-5
length: 14
J: TRBJ1-6
DNA: TGTGCCAGCAGTTTCATCGAGGGTAATTCACCCCTCCACTTT
CDR3: CASSFIEGNSPLHF

D: TRBD2
size: -
V: TRBV6-2/TRBV6-3
length: 17
J: TRBJ2-1
DNA: TGTGCCAGCAGTTACTCGAGGTCCCGCGGGGGGGCTGATGAGCAGTTCTTC
CDR3: CASSYSRSRGGADEQFF

D: -
size: -
V: TRBV7-2
length: 13
J: TRBJ2-3
DNA: TGTACCAGCAGCTCTACCCCGGGTGATACGCAGTATTTT
CDR3: CTSSSTPGDTQYF

D: TRBD2
size: -
V: TRBV7-3
length: 15
J: TRBJ2-1
DNA: TGTGCCAGCAGCTTTGGGACTACCAAGAGGGATGAGCAGTTCTTC
CDR3: CASSFGTTKRDEQFF

D: TRBD2
size: few
V: TRBV2
length: 15
J: TRBJ2-1
DNA: TGTGCCAGCAGTCAAGCGGGGGCGGCCTACAATGAGCAGTTCTTC
CDR3: CASSQAGAAYNEQFF

D: -
size: -
V: TRBV6-5
length: 13
J: TRBJ2-5
DNA: TGTGCCAGCAGCCCACAGGGGGGGGAGACCCAGTACTTC
CDR3: CASSPQGGETQYF

D: -
size: -
V: TRBV5-1
length: 13
J: TRBJ1-1
DNA: TGCGCCAGCAGCTTGGCACGGGACACTGAAGCTTTCTTT
CDR3: CASSLARDTEAFF

D: -
size: -
V: TRBV5-6
length: 15
J: TRBJ2-1
DNA: TGTGCCAGCAGCTCCAGGGACACCTACTACAATGAGCAGTTCTTC
CDR3: CASSSRDTYYNEQFF

D: -
size: -
V: TRBV6-5
length: 14
J: TRBJ1-5
DNA: TGTGCCAGCAGAGGGGGGGGACCTACCGGGCCCCAGCATTTT
CDR3: CASRGGGPTGPQHF

D: -
size: -
V: TRBV18
length: 16
J: TRBJ2-3
DNA: TGTGCCAGCTCACCACCTGGTAAGGGAGGCACAGATACGCAGTATTTT
CDR3: CASSPPGKGGTDTQYF

D: -
size: -
V: TRBV4-3
length: 15
J: TRBJ1-4
DNA: TGCGCCAGCAGCCAAGGGACTTCAACTAATGAAAAACTGTTTTTT
CDR3: CASSQGTSTNEKLFF

D: -
size: -
V: TRBV11-2
length: 11
J: TRBJ1-6
DNA: TGTGCCAGCAGCTCAGCAGGATATCCCCACTTT
CDR3: CASSSAGYPHF

D: TRBD1
size: -
V: TRBV4-1
length: 14
J: TRBJ2-5
DNA: TGCGCCAGCAGCCCTGTCCCGGGACAGGAGACCCAGTACTTC
CDR3: CASSPVPGQETQYF

D: -
size: once
V: TRBV19
length: 13
J: TRBJ2-5
DNA: TGTGCCAGTAGTATGAGGCGTTTGGGGACCCAGTACTTC
CDR3: CASSMRRLGTQYF

D: TRBD2
size: -
V: TRBV19
length: 16
J: TRBJ2-3
DNA: TGTGCCAGTAGTACCGCCTTAGCGGGGGGGGAAAGTACGCAGTATTTT
CDR3: CASSTALAGGESTQYF

D: -
size: -
V: TRBV15
length: 15
J: TRBJ1-4
DNA: TGTGCCACCAGCAGAGGTGGCAGGGGTTCTGAAAAACTGTTTTTT
CDR3: CATSRGGRGSEKLFF

D: TRBD1
size: -
V: TRBV6-6
length: 16
J: TRBJ1-1
DNA: TGTGCCAGCAGTTACTGGGACAGGCCCCTGAACACTGAAGCTTTCTTT
CDR3: CASSYWDRPLNTEAFF

D: TRBD1
size: -
V: TRBV6-6
length: 14
J: TRBJ2-7
DNA: TGTGCCAGGGGTGAGGGGCAGGGGGCGAACGAGCAGTACTTC
CDR3: CARGEGQGANEQYF

D: -
size: -
V: TRBV28
length: 16
J: TRBJ2-4
DNA: TGTGCCAGCAGCTCCGCGGCGGTCTTAGCCAAAAACATTCAGTACTTC
CDR3: CASSSAAVLAKNIQYF

D: TRBD1
size: -
V: TRBV4-1
length: 16
J: TRBJ2-7
DNA: TGCGCCAGCAGCCAAGATGGGACAGGGGTATCCTACGAGCAGTACTTC
CDR3: CASSQDGTGVSYEQYF

D: TRBD1
size: -
V: TRBV27
length: 15
J: TRBJ2-4
DNA: TGTGCCAGCAGTTTATCTTGGACAGGGTCAAACATTCAGTACTTC
CDR3: CASSLSWTGSNIQYF

D: TRBD2
size: -
V: TRBV14
length: 15
J: TRBJ2-3
DNA: TGTGCCAGCAGCCGCCGGGGGGGGAGAGAAGATACGCAGTATTTT
CDR3: CASSRRGGREDTQYF

D: -
size: -
V: TRBV18
length: 11
J: TRBJ2-5
DNA: TGTGCCAGCTCACAGGAGGAGACCCAGTACTTC
CDR3: CASSQEETQYF

D: TRBD1
size: -
V: TRBV5-4
length: 16
J: TRBJ2-6
DNA: TGTGCCAGCAGCTCCCGGACAGGGACGGGGGCCAACGTCCTGACTTTC
CDR3: CASSSRTGTGANVLTF

D: -
size: -
V: TRBV7-2
length: 16
J: TRBJ1-1
DNA: TGTGCCAGCAGCTTCTACGTGGGGGGTGGGGACACTGAAGCTTTCTTT
CDR3: CASSFYVGGGDTEAFF

D: TRBD2
size: once
V: TRBV4-2
length: 16
J: TRBJ2-5
DNA: TGTGCCAGCAGCCAGAGGCGGGGGGGGTCCCAAGAGACCCAGTACTTC
CDR3: CASSQRRGGSQETQYF

D: TRBD1
size: -
V: TRBV7-3
length: 14
J: TRBJ2-7
DNA: TGTGCCAGCAGCTCGACAGGGGGCGTGAACGAGCAGTACTTC
CDR3: CASSSTGGVNEQYF

D: -
size: -
V: TRBV6-5
length: 13
J: TRBJ1-2
DNA: TGTGCCAGCAGTCGGACAGCTAAGTATGGCTACACCTTC
CDR3: CASSRTAKYGYTF

D: TRBD2
size: -
V: TRBV19
length: 14
J: TRBJ2-3
DNA: TGTGCCAGTAGTATCCCCCGGGGGGTAGATACGCAGTATTTT
CDR3: CASSIPRGVDTQYF

D: -
size: -
V: TRBV7-2
length: 12
J: TRBJ2-7
DNA: TGTGCCAGCAGCCGCGGAAGCTACGAGCAGTACTTC
CDR3: CASSRGSYEQYF

D: -
size: -
V: TRBV18
length: 12
J: TRBJ2-3
DNA: TGTGCCAGCTCTGTTACAGGGGATACGCAGTATTTT
CDR3: CASSVTGDTQYF

D: -
size: -
V: TRBV30
length: 14
J: TRBJ1-4
DNA: TGTGCCCTGACTCCGGGACTCAGGAATGAAAAACTGTTTTTT
CDR3: CALTPGLRNEKLFF